This TCR beta chain originates from a study of beta chain features in type 1 diabetes. Based on CD45RO/CCR7/CD25/CD127/CD95/CD27, CD4+ regulatory, stem cell-like memory, naive and central memory cells were sorted. All of the sorted populations showed purity greater than 95%. This clone occurred a few times. Its specificity is not known. As every portion of the isolated RNA was reverse transcribed, the sequencing read expressed TCRB transcripts. There were millions of reads on average in the naive, central memory and regulatory T cell samples. The protocol was immunoSEQ multiplex PCR, while the TCRdb copy is restricted to in-frame clones and leaves out a portion. The top ten clones hold about 2.1% of a sample with more than 150,000 clones, approximately 9.1% of them seen once. Study results and caveats: It was among patients, rather than healthy donors, that naive, central memory and Treg TCRB repertoires appeared more similar.

Germline V gene data show CDR1 as LGHNA and CDR2 as YSLEER. Trimming cost V 2 bases and J 2 bases; bases outside gene matches: 6. The CDR3 totals 15 residues. The J gene is TRBJ2-7, the V gene TRBV4-3, with 7 positions matching TRBD1. This clonotype was obtained from a woman between 18 and 30 years old in good health. The sample comprised central memory CD4+ T cells from blood. The CDR3 loop reads CASSQHTTGTYEQYF. DNA of the CDR3: TGCGCCAGCAGCCAACATACGACAGGGACCTACGAGCAGTACTTC.